The present T cell receptor beta chain was sequenced within a study of cytotoxic CD8 clonotypes in ibrutinib-treated CLL. This CDR3 has 13 residues. V lost 3 bases to trimming and J lost 4 bases, with 11 bases between them. Germline values: CDR1 SGHRS, CDR2 YFSETQ. Note on this clone: Its antigen is currently unknown.

Study results and caveats: There were few public clonotypes, and on treatment they contracted or stayed stable.

Assay used: immunoSEQ multiplex PCR; TCRdb lists only in-frame clones, some missing. Of roughly 130,000 clones in the sample, more than 85% were seen once. The source was PBMCs, collected after 12 months of ibrutinib treatment. This chain links TRBV5-1 with TRBJ2-7; D remains ambiguous. This TCR was recovered from a human donor with chronic lymphocytic leukemia. The CDR3 region is CASSSEIGYEQYF. DNA of the CDR3: TGCGCCAGCAGCTCGGAGATAGGGTACGAGCAGTACTTC.